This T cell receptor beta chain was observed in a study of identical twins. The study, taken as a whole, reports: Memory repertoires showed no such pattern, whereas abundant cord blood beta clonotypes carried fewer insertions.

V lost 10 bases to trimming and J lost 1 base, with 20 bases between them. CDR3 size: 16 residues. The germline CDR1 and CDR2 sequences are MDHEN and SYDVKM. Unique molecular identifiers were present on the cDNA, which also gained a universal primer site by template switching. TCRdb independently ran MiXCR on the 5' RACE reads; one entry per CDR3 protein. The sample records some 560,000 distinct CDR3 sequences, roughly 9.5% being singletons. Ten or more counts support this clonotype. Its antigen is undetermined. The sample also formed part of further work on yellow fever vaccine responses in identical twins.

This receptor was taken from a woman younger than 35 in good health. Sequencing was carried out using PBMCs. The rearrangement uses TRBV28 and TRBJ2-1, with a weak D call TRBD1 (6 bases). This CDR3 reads CAIETYRVGSYNEQFF. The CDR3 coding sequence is TGTGCCATCGAAACGTACAGGGTTGGGTCCTACAATGAGCAGTTCTTC.